What follows are 10 T cell receptor beta chains derived from one specimen sequenced in a study of blood T cell repertoires in COVID-19. Sequencing was performed with immunoSEQ multiplex PCR; in TCRdb, only in-frame clones are kept and a portion is missing. The sample shows 150,000 to 200,000 clones, roughly 88% of them seen only once. The sequenced sample was PBMCs or T cells enriched from blood (not recorded which). These TCRs come from a man between 70 and 80 years old who had been exposed to COVID-19.

The sample holds one count of this clone. This CDR3 is CASSRTVGNTIYF. The CDR3 DNA reads as TGTGCCAGCAGCAGGACAGTAGGAAACACCATATATTTT. This rearrangement joins TRBV7-2 to TRBJ1-3, with a possible D match to TRBD1 (6 bases). V gave up 5 bases and J gave up 4 bases, with 9 bases separating them. The CDR3 length is 13 residues. Germline V gene sequence: CDR1 SGHTA, CDR2 FQGNSA.

This chain uses TRBV9 with TRBJ1-1; perhaps TRBD1 as D (6 bases). Germline V CDR1 and CDR2: SGDLS, YYNGEE. Trimming removed 1 base from V and 5 bases from J, with 15 bases in between. The CDR3 is made up of 15 amino acids. The CDR3 protein is CASSVLQGGGTEAFF. The DNA for the CDR3 is TGTGCCAGCAGCGTACTACAGGGCGGAGGAACTGAAGCTTTCTTT. Looking up the rest from reference TRBV9 and TRBJ1-1 gives the full variable domain: DSGVTQTPKHLITATGQRVTLRCSPRSGDLSVYWYQQSLDQGLQFLIQYYNGEERAKGNILERFSAQQFPDLHSELNLSSLELGDSALYFCASSVLQGGGTEAFFGQGTRLTVV.

This clone was found once. The V call is TRBV23-1, the J call TRBJ1-5; TRBD1 agrees at 7 bases. TRBV23-1 is an ORF, with its function uncertain. V trimming: 0 bases; J trimming: 2 bases; junction bases outside the gene matches: 19. The CDR3 sequence is 21 residues long. CDR3 sequence reads: CASSQSSQLGIRGGGNQPQHF. CDR3 DNA: TGCGCCAGCAGTCAATCGTCCCAATTAGGGATTCGAGGGGGCGGCAATCAGCCCCAGCATTTT.

The chain carries TRBV24-1 and TRBJ1-2; possible D gene TRBD1, 6 bases. Per germline, CDR1 KGHDR and CDR2 SFDVKD. V was pared by 3 bases and J by 2 bases, with 9 bases between. This CDR3 region has 14 residues. CDR3 in amino acids: CATSDNRVNYGYTF. The CDR3, as DNA: TGTGCCACCAGTGATAACAGGGTGAACTATGGCTACACCTTC.

This chain joins TRBV19 and TRBJ1-5, with TRBD1 as a possible D gene (5 bases). The germline gives CDR1 LNHDA, CDR2 SQIVND (reference sequence). This CDR3 has 15 amino acids. V shed 5 bases and J shed 1 base, with 12 bases lying between them. The CDR3 reads CASSHPRGSNQPQHF. Written as DNA, the CDR3 is TGTGCCAGTAGTCATCCCCGGGGGAGCAATCAGCCCCAGCATTTT.

This clone was recorded once. This chain uses TRBV19 with TRBJ2-5; 12 bases align to TRBD2. The CDR3 runs to 15 residues. Germline-derived CDR1 and CDR2 are LNHDA and SQIVND (reference sequence). Trimming cost V 7 bases and J 1 base; bases outside gene matches: 4. The CDR3 DNA sequence: TGTGCCAGTAACGCACTAGCGGGAGGCCAAGAGACCCAGTACTTC. Its translation: CASNALAGGQETQYF.

The CDR3 bases are TGTGCCAGCAGCGTAAGCCGTAGCAATCAGCCCCAGCATTTT. Translation gives CASSVSRSNQPQHF. The chain uses TRBV7-2 and TRBJ1-5, with D unresolved. This CDR3 has 14 residues. Between the trimmed V and J ends, which lost 5 bases and 0 bases, there was a span of 8 bases. CDR1 is SGHTA and CDR2 is FQGNSA in the germline V gene.

CDR3 DNA sequence: TGTCCGGGGACAGGTTCTGAAAAACTGTTTTTT. It yields the protein CPGTGSEKLFF. This sequence joins TRBV11-2 and TRBJ1-4, with 8 bases matching TRBD1. The CDR3 is 11 residues long. Per the germline V gene, CDR1 is SGHAT and CDR2 is FQNNGV.

This clone was observed at least ten times. This chain's CDR3 is CASSLDQGTYEQYF. In nucleotides, the CDR3 is TGCGCCAGCAGCTTAGATCAGGGGACCTACGAGCAGTACTTC. The chain uses TRBV5-1 and TRBJ2-7; D is perhaps TRBD1 (6 bases). Per the germline V gene, CDR1 is SGHRS and CDR2 is YFSETQ. The CDR3 spans 14 residues. V lost 2 bases and J 2 bases, leaving 11 bases between the germline ends.

In its sample, this clone was seen a few times. The chain recombines TRBV5-1 with TRBJ2-7; TRBD1 aligns across 7 bases. The CDR3 runs to 12 residues. The germline CDR1 and CDR2 sequences are SGHRS and YFSETQ. V trimming: 0 bases; J trimming: 6 bases; junction bases outside the gene matches: 0. CDR3 amino acids: CASSLEGAEQYF. CDR3 bases: TGCGCCAGCAGCTTGGAGGGGGCCGAGCAGTACTTC.